The 6 T cell receptor beta chains presented below share a single source sample, sequenced in a study of CD8 T cells in Susac syndrome. Reverse transcription of roughly 0.5 to 1 ug RNA was carried out with random hexamers. TCRdb processed the immunoSEQ multiplex PCR reads anew with MiXCR; each CDR3 protein has one entry. The profile covers around 160,000 distinct CDR3 sequences, with 94% appearing a single time and over 0.09% taken by the ten largest. Sequenced material: CD4+ T cells from PBMCs. The source is a human donor with multiple sclerosis.

The rearrangement links TRBV5-1 to TRBJ2-7, with 7 bases identical to TRBD1. Germline V gene sequence: CDR1 SGHRS, CDR2 YFSETQ. This CDR3 has 15 amino acids. Unmatched junction bases numbered 4, after V lost 0 bases and J lost 1 base. CDR3 nucleotides: TGCGCCAGCAGCTTGGCGGGCAGGGGGTCCTACGAGCAGTACTTC. Encoded protein: CASSLAGRGSYEQYF.

The chain employs TRBV20-1 and TRBJ1-4, with a possible D match to TRBD1 (6 bases). Germline V gene sequence: CDR1 DFQATT, CDR2 SNEGSKA (reference sequence). V was cut by 3 bases and J by 8 bases, with 25 bases left in between. CDR3 size: 17 residues. The DNA of the CDR3 is TGCAGTGCTAGGGAGCGGACAGTAAGGCCTTCCCCGGAAAAACTGTTTTTT. Encoded protein: CSARERTVRPSPEKLFF.

The V and J genes are TRBV18 and TRBJ1-2; D might be TRBD1 (6 bases). Looked up from germline, CDR1 is KGHSH and CDR2 is LQKENI. This CDR3 has 17 amino acids. Trimming took off 3 bases at V and 2 bases at J, with 19 bases between the two ends. The CDR3 sequence is CASSPSQRGGKNYGYTF. CDR3 DNA: TGTGCCAGCTCACCCTCTCAGAGAGGGGGAAAGAACTATGGCTACACCTTC.

This clonotype came up once. The chain joins TRBV5-6 to TRBJ2-1; D perhaps matches TRBD2 (5 bases). There are 14 residues in the CDR3. Germline CDR1 reads SGHDT; CDR2 reads YYEEEE. The V end lost 0 bases, the J end lost 5 bases, and 9 bases lay between the germline ends. CDR3 sequence: CASSLVSAHNEQFF. The CDR3 DNA sequence: TGTGCCAGCAGCTTGGTTAGCGCTCACAATGAGCAGTTCTTC.

This clonotype has just one count. The chain employs TRBV30 and TRBJ1-1; no definite D call. Germline CDR1 and CDR2: GTSNPN and SVGIG (reference sequence). The CDR3 runs 12 residues. Trimming cost V 0 bases and J 6 bases, with 8 bases left between them. CDR3 bases: TGTGCCTGGAGTGTAAGGGTGTCTGAAGCTTTCTTT. It codes for CAWSVRVSEAFF.

V is TRBV3-1 and J is TRBJ1-5, with D perhaps TRBD1 (5 bases). Germline-derived CDR1 and CDR2 are LGHDT and YNNKEL (reference sequence). V was trimmed by 3 bases and J by 7 bases, leaving 10 bases between them. The CDR3 consists of 13 residues. The DNA of the CDR3 is TGTGCCAGCAGCCAGGAGGGGCGCCAGCCCCAGCATTTT. Translating gives CASSQEGRQPQHF.